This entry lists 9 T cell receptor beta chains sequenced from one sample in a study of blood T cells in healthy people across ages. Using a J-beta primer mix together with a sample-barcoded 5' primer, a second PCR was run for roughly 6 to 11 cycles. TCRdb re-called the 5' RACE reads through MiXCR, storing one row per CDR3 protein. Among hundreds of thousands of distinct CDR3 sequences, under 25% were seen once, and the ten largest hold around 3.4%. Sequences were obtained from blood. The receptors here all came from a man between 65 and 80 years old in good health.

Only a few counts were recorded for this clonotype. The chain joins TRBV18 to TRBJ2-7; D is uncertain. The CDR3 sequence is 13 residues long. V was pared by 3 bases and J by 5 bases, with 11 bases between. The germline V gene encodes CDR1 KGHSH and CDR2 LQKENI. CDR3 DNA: TGTGCCAGCTCACCCTCGGTAGTTGACGAGCAGTACTTC. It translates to CASSPSVVDEQYF.

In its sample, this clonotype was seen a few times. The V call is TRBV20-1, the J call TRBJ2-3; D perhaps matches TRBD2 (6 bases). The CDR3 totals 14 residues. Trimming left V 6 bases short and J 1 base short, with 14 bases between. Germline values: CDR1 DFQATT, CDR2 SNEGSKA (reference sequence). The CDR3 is CSANQGLRTDTQYF. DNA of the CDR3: TGCAGTGCAAACCAGGGACTTCGCACAGATACGCAGTATTTT.

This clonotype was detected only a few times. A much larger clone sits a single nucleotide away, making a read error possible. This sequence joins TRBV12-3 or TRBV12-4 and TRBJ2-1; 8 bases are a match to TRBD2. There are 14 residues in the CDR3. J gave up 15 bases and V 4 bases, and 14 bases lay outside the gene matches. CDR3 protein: CASSSGLDRVVRFF. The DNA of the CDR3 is TGTGCCAGCAGTTCGGGACTAGACAGAGTCGTGCGGTTCTTC.

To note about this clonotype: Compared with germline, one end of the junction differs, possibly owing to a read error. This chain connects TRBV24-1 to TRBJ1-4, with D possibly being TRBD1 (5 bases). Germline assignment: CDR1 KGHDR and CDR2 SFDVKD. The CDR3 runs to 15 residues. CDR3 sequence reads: CATSDSRGVNEKPFF. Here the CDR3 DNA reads TGTGCCACCAGTGATTCTAGAGGGGTTAATGAAAAACCGTTTTTT.

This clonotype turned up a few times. The CDR3 loop reads CASSQQGSGETQYF. The CDR3 coding sequence is TGTGCCAGCAGCCAGCAGGGTAGTGGGGAGACCCAGTACTTC. The chain combines TRBV7-9 with TRBJ2-5; a possible D gene is TRBD1 (5 bases). CDR1 and CDR2 (germline): SEHNR, FQNEAQ (reference sequence). Trimming pared 5 bases from V and 5 bases from J, leaving 15 bases between. The CDR3 extends over 14 amino acids.

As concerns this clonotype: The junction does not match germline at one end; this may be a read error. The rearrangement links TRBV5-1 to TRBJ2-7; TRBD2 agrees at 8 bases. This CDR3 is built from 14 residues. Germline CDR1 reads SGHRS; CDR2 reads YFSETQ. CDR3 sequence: CASSSSGSSYDQYF. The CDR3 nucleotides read TGCGCCAGCAGTTCTAGCGGGTCTTCCTACGACCAGTACTTC.

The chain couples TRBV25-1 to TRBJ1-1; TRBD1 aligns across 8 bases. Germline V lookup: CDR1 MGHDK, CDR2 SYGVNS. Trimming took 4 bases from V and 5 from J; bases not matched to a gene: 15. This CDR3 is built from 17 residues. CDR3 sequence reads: CASSGPGQAFGGTEAFF. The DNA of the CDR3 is TGTGCCAGCAGTGGGCCGGGACAGGCCTTCGGGGGAACTGAAGCTTTCTTT.

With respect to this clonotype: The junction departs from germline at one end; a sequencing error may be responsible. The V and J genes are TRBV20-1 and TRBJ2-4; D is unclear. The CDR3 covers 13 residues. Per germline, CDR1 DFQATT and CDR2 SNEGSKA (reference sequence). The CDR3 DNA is TGCAGTGCTAGTCTAGACAACAAAAACATTCAGCACTTC. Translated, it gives CSASLDNKNIQHF.

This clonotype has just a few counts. This CDR3 reads CSARESGVNEQFF. The CDR3 DNA follows: TGCAGTGCTAGAGAGTCGGGCGTCAATGAGCAGTTCTTC. This chain joins TRBV20-1 and TRBJ2-1; no definite D call. This CDR3 spans 13 amino acids. CDR1 DFQATT and CDR2 SNEGSKA come from the germline V gene (reference sequence). Deletions cut 0 bases from V and 6 bases from J, with 9 bases between.